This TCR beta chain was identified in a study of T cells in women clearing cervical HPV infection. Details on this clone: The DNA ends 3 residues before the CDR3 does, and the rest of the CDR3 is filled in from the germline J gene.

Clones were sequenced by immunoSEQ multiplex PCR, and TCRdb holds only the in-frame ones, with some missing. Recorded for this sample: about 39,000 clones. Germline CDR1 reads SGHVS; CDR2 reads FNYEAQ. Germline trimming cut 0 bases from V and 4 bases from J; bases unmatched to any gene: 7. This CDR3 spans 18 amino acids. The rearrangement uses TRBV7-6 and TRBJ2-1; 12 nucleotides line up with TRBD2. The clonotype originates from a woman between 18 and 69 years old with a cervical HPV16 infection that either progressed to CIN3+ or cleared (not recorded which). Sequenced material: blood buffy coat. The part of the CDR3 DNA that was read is TGTGCCAGCAGCTTAGCGACGACTAGCGGGAGAAAGTACAATGAG. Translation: CASSLATTSGRKYNE. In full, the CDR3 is CASSLATTSGRKYNEQFF.